This is a list of T cell receptor beta chains from one sample in a study of response to subunit inactivated influenza vaccine. TCRdb fed the RT-PCR reads into MiXCR, producing one record per CDR3 protein. This table holds approximately 300,000 distinct CDR3 sequences, around 20% found once. The sequences come from PBMCs from blood, collected approximately 20 months after vaccination. These receptors came from a man aged 50-75 years who received an inactivated influenza vaccine. CDR3s include the opening cysteine and the closing phenylalanine or tryptophan.

CDR3aa: CASSLARSSGNTIYF; v_gene: TRBV27; j_gene: TRBJ1-3
CDR3aa: CASSLRVGSNQPQHF; v_gene: TRBV6-1; j_gene: TRBJ1-5
CDR3aa: CASSSDKALSKISYNEQFF; v_gene: TRBV5-1; j_gene: TRBJ2-1
CDR3aa: CASSFGTGVGQPQHF; v_gene: TRBV7-9; j_gene: TRBJ1-5
CDR3aa: CSVSPGDYGYTF; v_gene: TRBV29-1; j_gene: TRBJ1-2
CDR3aa: CASSLGPGAGEQYF; v_gene: TRBV5-1; j_gene: TRBJ2-7
CDR3aa: CASRPAGAYEQYF; v_gene: TRBV12-3/TRBV12-4; j_gene: TRBJ2-7
CDR3aa: CASRLRGTGGFIGYEQFF; v_gene: TRBV6-1; j_gene: TRBJ2-1
CDR3aa: CASSSGGPPNEQFF; v_gene: TRBV7-9; j_gene: TRBJ2-1
CDR3aa: CASSPARNYGYTF; v_gene: TRBV5-1; j_gene: TRBJ1-2
CDR3aa: CASRLREANTGELFF; v_gene: TRBV12-3/TRBV12-4; j_gene: TRBJ2-2
CDR3aa: CASSPPRGDGYTF; v_gene: TRBV7-9; j_gene: TRBJ1-2
CDR3aa: CSVEDLGRGQGYTF; v_gene: TRBV29-1; j_gene: TRBJ1-2
CDR3aa: CASSRGQNTEAFF; v_gene: TRBV18; j_gene: TRBJ1-1
CDR3aa: CASSLPGLFGYTF; v_gene: TRBV7-6; j_gene: TRBJ1-2
CDR3aa: CATNRGGNTGELFF; v_gene: TRBV10-3; j_gene: TRBJ2-2
CDR3aa: CASSLTHNSPLHF; v_gene: TRBV27; j_gene: TRBJ1-6
CDR3aa: CASSLGGVFQETQYF; v_gene: TRBV12-3/TRBV12-4; j_gene: TRBJ2-5
CDR3aa: CASSGGTVPGYTF; v_gene: TRBV5-1; j_gene: TRBJ1-2
CDR3aa: CASSLWTGRNTEAFF; v_gene: TRBV7-2; j_gene: TRBJ1-1
CDR3aa: CASRNPGTGYGYTF; v_gene: TRBV27; j_gene: TRBJ1-2
CDR3aa: CASSPPAGGNEQFF; v_gene: TRBV4-1; j_gene: TRBJ2-1
CDR3aa: CASSPNPGLASTGELFF; v_gene: TRBV6-1; j_gene: TRBJ2-2
CDR3aa: CASSYSIKMNTEAFF; v_gene: TRBV6-5; j_gene: TRBJ1-1
CDR3aa: CATSQGSDEKLFF; v_gene: TRBV15; j_gene: TRBJ1-4
CDR3aa: CASSLAGYNEKLFF; v_gene: TRBV7-2; j_gene: TRBJ1-4
CDR3aa: CSAVGVIGANVLTF; v_gene: TRBV20-1; j_gene: TRBJ2-6
CDR3aa: CASTGDGNFGYTF; v_gene: TRBV5-1; j_gene: TRBJ1-2
CDR3aa: CASRGVTDTQYF; v_gene: TRBV6-2/TRBV6-3; j_gene: TRBJ2-3
CDR3aa: CASSLVRRNTEAFF; v_gene: TRBV28; j_gene: TRBJ1-1
CDR3aa: CSAMGQLSNQPQHF; v_gene: TRBV20-1; j_gene: TRBJ1-5
CDR3aa: CASSSSWGTGMGYTF; v_gene: TRBV28; j_gene: TRBJ1-2
CDR3aa: CASSQFYGNTGELFF; v_gene: TRBV4-3; j_gene: TRBJ2-2
CDR3aa: CASSLALKRGWTF; v_gene: TRBV12-3/TRBV12-4; j_gene: TRBJ1-2
CDR3aa: CSVDGLLPQADTQYF; v_gene: TRBV29-1; j_gene: TRBJ2-3
CDR3aa: CAFTRKPQHF; v_gene: TRBV10-3; j_gene: TRBJ1-5
CDR3aa: CASSWGTGREKLFF; v_gene: TRBV5-1; j_gene: TRBJ1-4
CDR3aa: CASSTGVSTEAFF; v_gene: TRBV2; j_gene: TRBJ1-1
CDR3aa: CASSFNPGQGAYGYTF; v_gene: TRBV12-3/TRBV12-4; j_gene: TRBJ1-2
CDR3aa: CASSLDLGEQYF; v_gene: TRBV7-9; j_gene: TRBJ2-7
CDR3aa: CASSEMGTSFINEQFF; v_gene: TRBV25-1; j_gene: TRBJ2-1
CDR3aa: CSAQTGANTEAFF; v_gene: TRBV20-1; j_gene: TRBJ1-1
CDR3aa: CSASRRGRVYNEQFF; v_gene: TRBV20-1; j_gene: TRBJ2-1
CDR3aa: CSARDLRRTTVPKAFF; v_gene: TRBV20-1; j_gene: TRBJ1-1
CDR3aa: CASSFGPASYEQYF; v_gene: TRBV5-1; j_gene: TRBJ2-7
CDR3aa: CSARTLGQGQIYEQYF; v_gene: TRBV20-1; j_gene: TRBJ2-7
CDR3aa: CSARKTRDDYGYTF; v_gene: TRBV20-1; j_gene: TRBJ1-2
CDR3aa: CATSAWETGELFF; v_gene: TRBV24-1; j_gene: TRBJ2-2
CDR3aa: CASTEGYTEAFF; v_gene: TRBV19; j_gene: TRBJ1-1
CDR3aa: CASSLDGAGSPLHF; v_gene: TRBV5-1; j_gene: TRBJ1-6
CDR3aa: CASSIEVPLNTEAFF; v_gene: TRBV19; j_gene: TRBJ1-1
CDR3aa: CSARSRGQSYNSPLHF; v_gene: TRBV20-1; j_gene: TRBJ1-6
CDR3aa: CASSPATGGVNTEAFF; v_gene: TRBV18; j_gene: TRBJ1-1
CDR3aa: CASSSGISTYNEQFF; v_gene: TRBV7-9; j_gene: TRBJ2-1
CDR3aa: CASSLGRASYEQYF; v_gene: TRBV7-9; j_gene: TRBJ2-7
CDR3aa: CASSSPGPGNTIYF; v_gene: TRBV5-5; j_gene: TRBJ1-3
CDR3aa: CASSLEIDPLRTDTQYF; v_gene: TRBV11-2; j_gene: TRBJ2-3
CDR3aa: CASSSTNSGNQPQHF; v_gene: TRBV7-6; j_gene: TRBJ1-5